The T cell receptor beta chain under discussion was sequenced for a study of Ad26.COV2.S vaccination and SARS-CoV-2 variants. Background on the study: Enrolled in COV1001, the donor was in the Ad26.COV2.S trial arm, which received the vaccine. Ad26.COV2.S shots went into the muscle once or twice, 56 days apart. The study's findings and limits: While placebo recipients had lower spike-specific TCR breadth, vaccine recipients had more.

Described treatment: around 19 received Ad26.COV2.S at low or high dose, single or two shots; 5 received placebo; per-sample allocation not given. Material that was analyzed had been drawn on day 63 after the first vaccine or placebo injection. Vaccine was an Ad26 vector expressing Wuhan-strain SARS-CoV-2 spike. V was cut by 4 bases and J by 4 bases, with 13 bases left in between. CDR3 length: 14 residues. Germline CDR1 reads LGHDT; CDR2 reads YNNKEL (reference sequence). Worth noting for this clone: Its antigen is unidentified.

Clones were sequenced by immunoSEQ multiplex PCR, and TCRdb holds only the in-frame ones, with some missing. The profile covers around 500,000 clones, with approximately 90% appearing a single time and 1.7% taken by the ten largest. This specimen was peripheral blood, taken in a trial of Ad26.COV2.S vaccine versus placebo. The receptor was isolated from a person aged 18-60 years who received the Ad26.COV2.S COVID-19 vaccine or a placebo. V and J are TRBV3-1 (or the pseudogene TRBV3-2) and TRBJ2-5, with D perhaps TRBD2 (6 bases). This CDR3 reads CASSRRGQIETQYF. The DNA of the CDR3 is TGTGCCAGCAGCCGGCGGGGCCAAATAGAGACCCAGTACTTC.